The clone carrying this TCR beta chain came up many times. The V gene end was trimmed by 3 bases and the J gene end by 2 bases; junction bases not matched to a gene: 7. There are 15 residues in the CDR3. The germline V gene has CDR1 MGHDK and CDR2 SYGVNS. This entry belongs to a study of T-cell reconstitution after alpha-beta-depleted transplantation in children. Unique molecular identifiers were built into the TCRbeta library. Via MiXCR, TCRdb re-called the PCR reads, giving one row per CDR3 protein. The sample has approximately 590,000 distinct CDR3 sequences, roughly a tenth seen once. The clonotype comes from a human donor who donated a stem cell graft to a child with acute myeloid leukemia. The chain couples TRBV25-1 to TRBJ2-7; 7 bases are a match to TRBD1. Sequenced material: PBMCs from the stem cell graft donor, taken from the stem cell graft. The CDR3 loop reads CASSDPEGQTYEQYF. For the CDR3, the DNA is TGTGCCAGCAGTGACCCCGAGGGACAGACCTACGAGCAGTACTTC.